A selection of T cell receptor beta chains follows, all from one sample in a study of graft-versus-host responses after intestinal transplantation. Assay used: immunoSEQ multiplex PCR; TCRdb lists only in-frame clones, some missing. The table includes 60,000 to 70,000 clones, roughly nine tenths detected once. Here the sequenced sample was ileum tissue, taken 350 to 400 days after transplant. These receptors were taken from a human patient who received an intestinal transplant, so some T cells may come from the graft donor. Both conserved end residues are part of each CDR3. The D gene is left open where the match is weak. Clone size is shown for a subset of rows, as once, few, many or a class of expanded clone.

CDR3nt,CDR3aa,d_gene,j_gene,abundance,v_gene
TGTGCCAGTAGTACAGGGAAGGGAGCCTACGAGCAGTACTTC,CASSTGKGAYEQYF,.,TRBJ2-7,.,TRBV19
TGTGCCAGCAGTCCCCCCCACTACAATGAGCAGTTCTTC,CASSPPHYNEQFF,.,TRBJ2-1,.,TRBV7-9
TGTGCCAGCAGCGTAGGAGACAGAAATTTAGGGTTCTATGGCTACACCTTC,CASSVGDRNLGFYGYTF,.,TRBJ1-2,.,TRBV9
TGTGCCAGCGGGATTTCAGGGGGGTGGAACACTGAAGCTTTCTTT,CASGISGGWNTEAFF,TRBD1,TRBJ1-1,few,TRBV6-1
TGTGCCAGCAGCGGACGGACTGCAGCGGATACGCAGTATTTT,CASSGRTAADTQYF,.,TRBJ2-3,.,TRBV9
TGTGCCAGCGGGCGGACCCTCTACGAGCAGTACTTC,CASGRTLYEQYF,.,TRBJ2-7,.,TRBV28
TGTGCCAGAAGCTTGGGCGTTAGGGATCCCAACAAATTTGGGGCCAACGTCCTGACTTTC,CARSLGVRDPNKFGANVLTF,.,TRBJ2-6,.,TRBV5-3
TGTGCCAGCAGCTTAACAGGCTCTGGAAACACCATATATTTT,CASSLTGSGNTIYF,.,TRBJ1-3,medium-sized,TRBV7-3
TGTGCCATCAGTCGGACTAGCCAATGGGAAGAGACCCAGTACTTC,CAISRTSQWEETQYF,TRBD2,TRBJ2-5,.,TRBV10-3
TGTGCCAGCAGTCCACGGGGACAGGGGGCGCCCTGGGAGCTGTTTTTT,CASSPRGQGAPWELFF,TRBD1,TRBJ2-2,once,TRBV27
TGTGCCAGCAGTGGGGCATGGACAGGGGGCATGGATACGCAGTATTTT,CASSGAWTGGMDTQYF,TRBD1,TRBJ2-3,.,TRBV2
TGCGCCAGCAGCTTGGGAACAGCTTACTACGAGCAGTACTTC,CASSLGTAYYEQYF,.,TRBJ2-7,.,TRBV5-1
TGTGCCAGCAGCATACAGGGATTCACCGGGGAGCTGTTTTTT,CASSIQGFTGELFF,.,TRBJ2-2,.,TRBV7-6
TGTGCCAGCAGCTTGGACAGCCCGAACACTGAAGCTTTCTTT,CASSLDSPNTEAFF,.,TRBJ1-1,.,TRBV5-6
TGTGCCAGCAGTGAGAGGGGTCACTACGAGCAGTACTTC,CASSERGHYEQYF,.,TRBJ2-7,.,TRBV25-1
TGCAGCGTTATAGGGGGGGAGGTAACTGAAGCTTTCTTT,CSVIGGEVTEAFF,.,TRBJ1-1,.,TRBV29-1
TGCGCCAGCAGCCAAGACTGGGGATTGGTGGGGGGCTATGACACTGAAGCTTTCTTT,CASSQDWGLVGGYDTEAFF,.,TRBJ1-1,.,TRBV4-1
TGTGCCATCAGTGAGCCCGGGGACAGGGGACGCGACCAAGAGACCCAGTACTTC,CAISEPGDRGRDQETQYF,TRBD1,TRBJ2-5,.,TRBV10-3
TGTGCCAGCAGTAGCGGGAATGAGCAGTTCTTC,CASSSGNEQFF,.,TRBJ2-1,.,TRBV6-5
TGTGCCAGCAGCTTGGCCTGGCAGGGGGGAGCTAACTATGGCTACACCTTC,CASSLAWQGGANYGYTF,TRBD1,TRBJ1-2,.,TRBV5-7
TGTGCCAGCAGCGACCCTAGCGGGGGTTACTACAATGAGCAGTTCTTC,CASSDPSGGYYNEQFF,TRBD2,TRBJ2-1,.,TRBV9
TGTGCCAGCATGGAACTCAGGGGCTCTGGGGCCAACGTCCTGACTTTC,CASMELRGSGANVLTF,.,TRBJ2-6,.,TRBV2
TGCGCCAGCAGCTTGAGGGGTAGTGGCACCGGGGAGCTGTTTTTT,CASSLRGSGTGELFF,.,TRBJ2-2,.,TRBV5-1
TGTGCCAGCACGCGGGATTGGGAGACCCAGTACTTC,CASTRDWETQYF,.,TRBJ2-5,.,TRBV2